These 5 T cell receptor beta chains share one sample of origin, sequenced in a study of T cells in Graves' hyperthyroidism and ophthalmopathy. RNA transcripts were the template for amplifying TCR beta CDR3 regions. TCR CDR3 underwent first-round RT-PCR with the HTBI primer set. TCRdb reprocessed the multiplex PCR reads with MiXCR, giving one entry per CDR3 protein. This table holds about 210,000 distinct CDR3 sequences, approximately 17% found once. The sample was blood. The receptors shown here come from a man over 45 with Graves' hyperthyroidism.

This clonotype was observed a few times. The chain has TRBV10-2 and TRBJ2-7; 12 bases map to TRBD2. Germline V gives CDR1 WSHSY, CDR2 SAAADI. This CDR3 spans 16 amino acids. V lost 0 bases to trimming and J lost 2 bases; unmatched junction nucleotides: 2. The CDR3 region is CASSESTSGRPYEQYF. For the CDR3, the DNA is TGCGCCAGCAGTGAGTCGACTAGCGGGAGACCCTACGAGCAGTACTTC.

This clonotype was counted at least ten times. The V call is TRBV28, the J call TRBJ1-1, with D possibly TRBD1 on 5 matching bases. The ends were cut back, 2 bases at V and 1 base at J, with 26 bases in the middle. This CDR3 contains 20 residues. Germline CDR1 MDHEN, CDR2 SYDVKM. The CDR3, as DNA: TGTGCCAGCAGTTTAATTATTCTACTCAAGGGGCGTTCAAAGAACACTGAAGCTTTCTTT. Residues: CASSLIILLKGRSKNTEAFF.

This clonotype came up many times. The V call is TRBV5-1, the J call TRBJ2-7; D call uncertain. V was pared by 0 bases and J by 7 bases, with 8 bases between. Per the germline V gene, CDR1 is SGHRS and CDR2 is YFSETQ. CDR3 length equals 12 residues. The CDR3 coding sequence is TGCGCCAGCAGCTTGGTGCTTGGGGAGCAGTACTTC. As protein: CASSLVLGEQYF.

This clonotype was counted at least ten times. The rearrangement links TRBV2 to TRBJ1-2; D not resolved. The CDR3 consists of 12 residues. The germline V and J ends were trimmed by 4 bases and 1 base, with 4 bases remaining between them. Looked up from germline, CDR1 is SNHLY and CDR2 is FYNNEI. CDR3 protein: CASSGGNYGYTF. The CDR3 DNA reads TGTGCCAGCAGTGGGGGTAACTATGGCTACACCTTC.

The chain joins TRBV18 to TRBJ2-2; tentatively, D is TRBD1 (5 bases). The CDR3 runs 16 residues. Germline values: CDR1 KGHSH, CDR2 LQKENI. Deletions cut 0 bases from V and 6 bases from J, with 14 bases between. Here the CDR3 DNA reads TGTGCCAGCTCACCACCGGGGCAGCCTAGGGCCGGGGAGCTGTTTTTT. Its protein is CASSPPGQPRAGELFF.